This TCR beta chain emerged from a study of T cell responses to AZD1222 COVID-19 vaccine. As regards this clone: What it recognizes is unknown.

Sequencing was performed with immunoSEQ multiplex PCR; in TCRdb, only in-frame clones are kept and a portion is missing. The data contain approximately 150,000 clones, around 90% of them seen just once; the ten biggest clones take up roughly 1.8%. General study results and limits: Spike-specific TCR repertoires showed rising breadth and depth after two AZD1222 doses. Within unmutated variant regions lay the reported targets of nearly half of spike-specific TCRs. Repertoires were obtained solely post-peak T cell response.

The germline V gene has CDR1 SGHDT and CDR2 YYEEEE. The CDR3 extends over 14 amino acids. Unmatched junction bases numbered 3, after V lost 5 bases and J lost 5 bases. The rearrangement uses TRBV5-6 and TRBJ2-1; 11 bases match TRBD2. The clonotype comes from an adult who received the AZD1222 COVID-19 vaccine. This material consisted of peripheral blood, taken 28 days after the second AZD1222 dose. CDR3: CASRATSGDNEQFF. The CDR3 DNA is TGTGCCAGCAGGGCGACTAGCGGGGACAATGAGCAGTTCTTC.